The rows below give T cell receptor beta chains drawn from one sample of a study of blood T cell repertoires in COVID-19. Data came from immunoSEQ multiplex PCR; TCRdb stores just in-frame clones and leaves some out. This table has approximately 34,000 clones, around nine tenths appearing once. The specimen was peripheral blood. These receptor sequences come from a man in his fifties or sixties with active COVID-19. Both conserved end residues are part of each CDR3. Fields, in order: V gene, J gene, D gene, clone size, CDR3 length, CDR3 protein, CDR3 DNA. D genes are given only for firm matches. Size is omitted from some rows. Given values are once, few, many or a class for expanded clones.

>TRBV7-8|TRBJ2-5|-|-|16
CASSLAKFLAPETQYF
TGTGCCAGCAGCTTAGCGAAGTTCTTAGCGCCAGAGACCCAGTACTTC
>TRBV6-6|TRBJ2-7|TRBD1|-|14
CASRVRQGNDEQYF
TGTGCCAGCAGGGTTAGACAGGGAAATGACGAGCAGTACTTC
>TRBV5-6|TRBJ1-3|-|-|15
CASSLEWSSGNTIYF
TGTGCCAGCAGCTTGGAATGGAGCTCTGGAAACACCATATATTTT
>TRBV4-3|TRBJ2-4|TRBD2|-|21
CASSQGTGTSGRGGAKNIQYF
TGCGCCAGCAGCCAAGGAACCGGGACTAGCGGGAGGGGAGGGGCCAAAAACATTCAGTACTTC
>TRBV24-1|TRBJ2-5|TRBD1|-|15
CATSDFLGGRETQYF
TGTGCCACCAGTGATTTTTTAGGGGGCCGGGAGACCCAGTACTTC
>TRBV20-1|TRBJ2-1|-|-|14
CSASAGVSYNEQFF
TGCAGTGCTAGTGCAGGGGTGTCCTACAATGAGCAGTTCTTC
>TRBV7-3|TRBJ2-2|-|-|14
CASSLTREVGELFF
TGTGCCAGCAGCTTAACTAGGGAGGTCGGGGAGCTGTTTTTT
>TRBV4-2|TRBJ2-3|TRBD1|-|15
CASSPRDRPTDTQYF
TGTGCCAGCAGCCCCCGGGACAGACCCACAGATACGCAGTATTTT
>TRBV2|TRBJ1-2|-|-|13
CASSLGANYGYTF
TGTGCCAGCAGTTTGGGGGCGAACTATGGCTACACCTTC
>TRBV18|TRBJ1-1|TRBD1|-|16
CASSPTTGRLNTEAFF
TGTGCCAGCTCGCCGACGACAGGGCGGTTAAACACTGAAGCTTTCTTT
>TRBV5-4|TRBJ1-1|-|-|16
CASSQPAGGLDTEAFF
TGTGCCAGCAGCCAACCTGCTGGGGGGTTGGACACTGAAGCTTTCTTT
>TRBV7-6|TRBJ1-1|-|-|15
CASSLLGEVGAEAFF
TGTGCCAGCAGCTTACTCGGGGAGGTAGGAGCTGAAGCTTTCTTT
>TRBV7-9|TRBJ1-3|-|once|14
CASSLSGSGNTIYF
TGTGCCAGCAGCTTATCGGGGTCCGGAAACACCATATATTTT
>TRBV7-9|TRBJ2-5|-|-|12
CAGRAAGETQYF
TGTGCGGGCCGCGCAGCGGGAGAGACCCAGTACTTC
>TRBV18|TRBJ2-4|-|-|13
CASSPTSAGIQYF
TGTGCCAGCTCACCAACCTCCGCAGGCATTCAGTACTTC